The clone carrying this T cell receptor beta chain was counted only a few times. The germline V gene has CDR1 SQVTM and CDR2 ANQGSEA. The V end was cut by 6 bases, the J end by 2 bases, with 17 bases between. This CDR3 comprises 15 residues. The sample belongs to a study of T-cell memory formation after mild COVID-19. Barcoded TCR alpha and TCR beta cDNA libraries with UMIs came from 5'RACE using constant-segment primers. TCRdb called the 5' RACE reads again in MiXCR, with one record for every CDR3 protein. Of approximately 150,000 distinct CDR3 sequences in the sample, about 14% are singletons; the top ten hold roughly 13%.

The sample was PBMCs or a T cell subset sorted from them (not recorded which). This clonotype was sampled from an adult woman who had mild COVID-19 (a few samples of this study predate the infection). Cell type and time point are not known. The chain couples TRBV29-1 to TRBJ2-4; perhaps TRBD1 as D (6 bases). The CDR3 nucleotides are TGCAGCGTCGCTACAGGGCTGGATACCAAAAACATTCAGTACTTC. As protein: CSVATGLDTKNIQYF.